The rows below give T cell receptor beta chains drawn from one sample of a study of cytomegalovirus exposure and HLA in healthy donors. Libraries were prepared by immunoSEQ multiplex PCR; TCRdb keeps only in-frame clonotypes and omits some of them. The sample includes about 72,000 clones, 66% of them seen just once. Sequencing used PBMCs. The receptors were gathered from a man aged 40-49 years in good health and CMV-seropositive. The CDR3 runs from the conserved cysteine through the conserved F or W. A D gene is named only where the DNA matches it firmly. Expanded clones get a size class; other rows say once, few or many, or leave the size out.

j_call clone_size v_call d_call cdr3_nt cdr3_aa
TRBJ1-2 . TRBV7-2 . TGTGCCAGCAGCCCCGACCGGACAGCCTATGGCTACACCTTC CASSPDRTAYGYTF
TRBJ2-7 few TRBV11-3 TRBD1 TGTGCCAGTAGCCAGAAGCAGAAGGGGGCATACGAGCAGTACTTC CASSQKQKGAYEQYF
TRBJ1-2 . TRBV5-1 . TGCGCCAGCAGCTTGGGGGATCGGGGCTATGGCTACACCTTC CASSLGDRGYGYTF
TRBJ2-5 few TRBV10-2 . TGCGCCAGCAGTGGTCGGGAGACCCAGTACTTC CASSGRETQYF
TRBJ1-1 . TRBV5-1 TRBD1 TGCGCCAGCAGCTCTGGACAGGGGGGAACTGAAGCTTTCTTT CASSSGQGGTEAFF
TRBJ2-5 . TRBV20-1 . TGCAGTGTTACGTACAGAGAGACCCAGTACTTC CSVTYRETQYF
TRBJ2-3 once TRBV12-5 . TGTGCTAGTGGTTCGGGGGATACGCAGTATTTT CASGSGDTQYF
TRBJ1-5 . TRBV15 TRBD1 TGTGCCACCAGCAGGAGGATAGGGACAGAAGATCAGCCCCAGCATTTT CATSRRIGTEDQPQHF
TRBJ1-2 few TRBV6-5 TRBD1 TGTGCCAGCACTACAGGACAGGGCAATGGCTACACCTTC CASTTGQGNGYTF
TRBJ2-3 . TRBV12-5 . TGTGCTAGTGGTACCCGGGGGTCCAACACAGATACGCAGTATTTT CASGTRGSNTDTQYF
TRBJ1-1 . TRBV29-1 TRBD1 TGCAGCGTTCGCACTACAGGGGGTGCTGAAGCTTTCTTT CSVRTTGGAEAFF
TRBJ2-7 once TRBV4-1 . TGCGCCAGCAGCCAACTATCCGGGAGTAAAAGGCCTCTCTACTTC CASSQLSGSKRPLYF
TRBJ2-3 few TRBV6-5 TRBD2 TGTGCCAGCAGTTGGACTAGCGGGGGGGTCGCAGATACGCAGTATTTT CASSWTSGGVADTQYF
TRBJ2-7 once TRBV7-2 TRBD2 TGTGCCAGCAGCTACCGTAGCGGGGGGTTATTTTACGAGCAGTACTTC CASSYRSGGLFYEQYF
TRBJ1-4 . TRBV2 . TGTGCCAGCAGTTCTTTCGCCGGGACATCGGAAGAAAAACTGTTTTTT CASSSFAGTSEEKLFF